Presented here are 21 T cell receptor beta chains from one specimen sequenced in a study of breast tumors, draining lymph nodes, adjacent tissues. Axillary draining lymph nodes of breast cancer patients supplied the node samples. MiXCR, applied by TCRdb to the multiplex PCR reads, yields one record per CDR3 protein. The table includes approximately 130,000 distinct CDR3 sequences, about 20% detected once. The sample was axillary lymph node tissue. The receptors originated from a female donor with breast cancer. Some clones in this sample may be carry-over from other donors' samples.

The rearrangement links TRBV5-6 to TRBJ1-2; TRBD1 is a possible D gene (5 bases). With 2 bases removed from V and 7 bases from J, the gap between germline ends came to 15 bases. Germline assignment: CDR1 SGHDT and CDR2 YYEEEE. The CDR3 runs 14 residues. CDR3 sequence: CASSFGRGLGGYTF. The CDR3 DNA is TGTGCCAGCAGCTTCGGGCGGGGACTGGGTGGCTACACCTTC.

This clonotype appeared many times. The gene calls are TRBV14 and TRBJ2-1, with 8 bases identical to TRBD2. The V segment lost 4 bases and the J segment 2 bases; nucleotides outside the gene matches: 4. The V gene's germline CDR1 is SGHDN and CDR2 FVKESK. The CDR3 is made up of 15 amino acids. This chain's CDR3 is CASSPSGFTYNEQFF. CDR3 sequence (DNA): TGTGCCAGCAGCCCTAGCGGGTTTACCTACAATGAGCAGTTCTTC.

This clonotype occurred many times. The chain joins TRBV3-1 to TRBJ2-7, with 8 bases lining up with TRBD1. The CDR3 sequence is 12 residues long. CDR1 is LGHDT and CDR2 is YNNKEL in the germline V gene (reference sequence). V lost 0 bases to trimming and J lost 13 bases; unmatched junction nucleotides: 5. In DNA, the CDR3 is TGTGCCAGCAGCCAAGATCATGGACAGGGTTACTTC. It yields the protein CASSQDHGQGYF.

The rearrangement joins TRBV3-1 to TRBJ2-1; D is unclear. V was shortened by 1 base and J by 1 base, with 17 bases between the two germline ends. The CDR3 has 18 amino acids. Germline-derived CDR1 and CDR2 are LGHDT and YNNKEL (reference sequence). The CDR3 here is CASSQATALPRSYNEQFF. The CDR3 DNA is TGTGCCAGCAGCCAAGCTACGGCCCTCCCGCGGTCCTACAATGAGCAGTTCTTC.

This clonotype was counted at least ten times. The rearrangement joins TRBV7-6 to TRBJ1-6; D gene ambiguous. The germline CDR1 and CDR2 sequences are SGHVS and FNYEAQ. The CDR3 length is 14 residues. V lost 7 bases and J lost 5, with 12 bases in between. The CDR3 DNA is TGTGCCAGCACCCTCGACTCACATAATTCACCCCTCCACTTT. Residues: CASTLDSHNSPLHF. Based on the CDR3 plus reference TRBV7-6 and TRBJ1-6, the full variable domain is GAGVSQSPRYKVTKRGQDVALRCDPISGHVSLYWYRQALGQGPEFLTYFNYEAQQDKSGLPNDRFSAERPEGSISTLTIQRTEQRDSAMYRCASTLDSHNSPLHFGNGTRLTVT.

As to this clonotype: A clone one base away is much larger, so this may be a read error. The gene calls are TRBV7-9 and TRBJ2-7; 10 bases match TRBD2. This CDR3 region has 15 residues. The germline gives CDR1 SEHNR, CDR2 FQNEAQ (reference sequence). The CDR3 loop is CATSGGGVAGVEQYF. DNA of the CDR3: TGTGCCACCAGCGGGGGGGGGGTAGCGGGAGTCGAGCAGTACTTC.

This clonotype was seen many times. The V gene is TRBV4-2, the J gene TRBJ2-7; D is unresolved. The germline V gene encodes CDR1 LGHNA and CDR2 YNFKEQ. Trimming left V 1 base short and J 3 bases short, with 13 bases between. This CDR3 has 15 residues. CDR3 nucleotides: TGTGCCAGCAGCCAAGCTGGGAAGCTGTTCTACGAGCAGTACTTC. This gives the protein CASSQAGKLFYEQYF.

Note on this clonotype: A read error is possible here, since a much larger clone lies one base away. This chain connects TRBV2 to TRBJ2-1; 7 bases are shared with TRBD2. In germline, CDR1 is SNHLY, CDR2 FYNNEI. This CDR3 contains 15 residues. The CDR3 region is CASSEELATYDEQFF. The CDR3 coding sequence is TGTGCCAGCAGTGAAGAACTAGCGACCTACGATGAGCAGTTCTTC.

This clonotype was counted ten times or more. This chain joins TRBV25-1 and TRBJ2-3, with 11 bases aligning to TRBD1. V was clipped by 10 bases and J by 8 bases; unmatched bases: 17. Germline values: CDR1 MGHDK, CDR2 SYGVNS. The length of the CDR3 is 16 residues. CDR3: CATSPVGQGVGGTQYF. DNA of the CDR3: TGTGCCACCTCACCTGTGGGACAGGGGGTAGGTGGTACGCAGTATTTT. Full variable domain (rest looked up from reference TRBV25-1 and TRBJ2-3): EADIYQTPRYLVIGTGKKITLECSQTMGHDKMYWYQQDPGMELHLIHYSYGVNSTEKGDLSSESTVSRIRTEHFPLTLESARPSHTSQYLCATSPVGQGVGGTQYFGPGTRLTVL.

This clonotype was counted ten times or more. The CDR3 loop is CAWSVEWGTNYGYTF. The CDR3 nucleotides read TGTGCCTGGAGTGTGGAATGGGGGACGAACTATGGCTACACCTTC. V and J are TRBV30 and TRBJ1-2, with D perhaps TRBD1 (5 bases). The V end was cut by 0 bases, the J end by 2 bases, with 13 bases between. CDR3 size: 15 residues. Germline V gene lookup returns CDR1 GTSNPN and CDR2 SVGIG (reference sequence).

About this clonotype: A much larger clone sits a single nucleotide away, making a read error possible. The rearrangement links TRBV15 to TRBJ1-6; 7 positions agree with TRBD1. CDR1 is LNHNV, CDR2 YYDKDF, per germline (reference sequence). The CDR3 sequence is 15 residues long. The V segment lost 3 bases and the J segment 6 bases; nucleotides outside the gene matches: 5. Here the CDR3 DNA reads TGTGCCACCAGCAGGATGGGACAGTGTAATTCACCCCTCCACTTT. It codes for CATSRMGQCNSPLHF.

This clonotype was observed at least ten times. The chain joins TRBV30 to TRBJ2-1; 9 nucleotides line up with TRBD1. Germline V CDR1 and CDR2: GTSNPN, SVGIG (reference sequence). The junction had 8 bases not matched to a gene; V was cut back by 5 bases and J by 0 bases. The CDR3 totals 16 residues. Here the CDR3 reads CAWEIQGAGSYNEQFF. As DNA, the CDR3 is TGTGCCTGGGAGATACAGGGGGCGGGCTCCTACAATGAGCAGTTCTTC.

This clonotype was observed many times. Here the CDR3 reads CASSQDRRRGPFNEQFF. The CDR3 DNA follows: TGCGCCAGCAGCCAAGATCGGCGGAGGGGACCTTTCAATGAGCAGTTCTTC. The genes are TRBV4-1 and TRBJ2-1; D may be TRBD2 (6 bases). Trimming left V 0 bases short and J 6 bases short, with 18 bases between. The CDR3 totals 17 residues. Germline CDR1 reads MGHRA; CDR2 reads YSYEKL.

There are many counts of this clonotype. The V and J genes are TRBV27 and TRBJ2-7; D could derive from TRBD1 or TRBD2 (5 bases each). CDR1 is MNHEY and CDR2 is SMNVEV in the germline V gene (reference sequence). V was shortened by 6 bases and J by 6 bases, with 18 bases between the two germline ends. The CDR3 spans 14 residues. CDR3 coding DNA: TGTGCCAGCAGCCCGGGACCAGGTGGTTTCGAGCAGTACTTC. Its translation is CASSPGPGGFEQYF.

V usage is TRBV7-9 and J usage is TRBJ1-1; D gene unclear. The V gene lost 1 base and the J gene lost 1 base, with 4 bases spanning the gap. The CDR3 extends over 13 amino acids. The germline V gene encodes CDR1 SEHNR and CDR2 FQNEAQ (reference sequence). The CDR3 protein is CASSLEGNTEAFF. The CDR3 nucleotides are TGTGCCAGCAGCTTAGAGGGGAACACTGAAGCTTTCTTT.

The CDR3 sequence is CASSVGEGATRGYGYTF. DNA for the CDR3: TGTGCCAGCAGCGTAGGGGAGGGGGCGACCCGGGGCTATGGCTACACCTTC. This chain uses TRBV11-2 with TRBJ1-2; 7 bases align to TRBD1. V lost 5 bases to trimming and J lost 4 bases; unmatched junction nucleotides: 16. Germline V gene data show CDR1 as SGHAT and CDR2 as FQNNGV. This CDR3 has 17 residues.

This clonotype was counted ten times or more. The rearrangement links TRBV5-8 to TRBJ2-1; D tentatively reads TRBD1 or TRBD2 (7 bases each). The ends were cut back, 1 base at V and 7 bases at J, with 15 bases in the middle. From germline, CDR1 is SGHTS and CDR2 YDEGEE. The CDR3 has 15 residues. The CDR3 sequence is CASSLYAGGGNEQFF. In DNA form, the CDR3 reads TGTGCCAGCAGCTTGTATGCAGGGGGAGGGAATGAGCAGTTCTTC.

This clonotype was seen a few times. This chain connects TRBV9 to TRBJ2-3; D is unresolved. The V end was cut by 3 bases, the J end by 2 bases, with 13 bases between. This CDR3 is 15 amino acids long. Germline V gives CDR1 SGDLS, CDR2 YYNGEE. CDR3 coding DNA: TGTGCCAGCAGCGCTTTCCAGGCCAACACAGATACGCAGTATTTT. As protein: CASSAFQANTDTQYF.

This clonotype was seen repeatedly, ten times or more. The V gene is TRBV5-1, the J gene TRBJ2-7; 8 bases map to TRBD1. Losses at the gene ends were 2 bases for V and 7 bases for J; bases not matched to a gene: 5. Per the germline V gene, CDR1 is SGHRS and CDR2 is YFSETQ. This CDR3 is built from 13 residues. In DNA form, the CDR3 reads TGCGCCAGCAGCTTCGACAGGGGTGAAGAGCAGTACTTC. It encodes CASSFDRGEEQYF.

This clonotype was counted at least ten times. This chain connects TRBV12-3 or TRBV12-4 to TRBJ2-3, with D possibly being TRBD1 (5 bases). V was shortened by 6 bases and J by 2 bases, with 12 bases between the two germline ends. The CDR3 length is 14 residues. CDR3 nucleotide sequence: TGTGCCAGCAGGGAGACAGTGAACACAGATACGCAGTATTTT. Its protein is CASRETVNTDTQYF.

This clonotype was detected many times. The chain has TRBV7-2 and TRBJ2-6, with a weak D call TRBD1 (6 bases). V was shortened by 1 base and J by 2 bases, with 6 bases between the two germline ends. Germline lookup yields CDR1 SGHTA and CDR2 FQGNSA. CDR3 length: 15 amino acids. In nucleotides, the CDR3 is TGTGCCAGCAGCTTAGACAGGGCTGGGGCCAACGTCCTGACTTTC. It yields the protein CASSLDRAGANVLTF.